These T cell receptor beta chains were read from a single sample in a study of blood T cell repertoires in COVID-19. Here immunoSEQ multiplex PCR was the method, and the copy in TCRdb shows in-frame clones only, minus some. This table holds under 65,000 clones, approximately 92% found once. The sample was peripheral blood. These receptors originate from an elderly woman with active COVID-19. Each CDR3 is given with its conserved first and last residue. D genes are given only for firm matches. Expanded clones get a size class; other rows say once, few or many, or leave the size out.

clone size	D gene	V gene	J gene	CDR3 DNA	CDR3 protein
few	TRBD2	TRBV2	TRBJ2-3	TGTGCCAGCCGAGCCTCTAGCGGGGGGCTGGAAGATACGCAGTATTTT	CASRASSGGLEDTQYF
.	.	TRBV19	TRBJ1-5	TGTGCCAGTAGCCTCGACTTTTTTCTGTATAGCAATCAGCCCCAGCATTTT	CASSLDFFLYSNQPQHF
.	.	TRBV28	TRBJ1-2	TGTGCCAGCAGTTTAACCGGACGGGGGGAGGGCTATGGCTACACCTTC	CASSLTGRGEGYGYTF
.	.	TRBV7-9	TRBJ2-5	TGTGCCAGCACCCGTGTTGAGACCCAGTACTTC	CASTRVETQYF
.	TRBD2	TRBV7-9	TRBJ2-2	TGTGCCAGCAGCTTACTAGCGGGAGGGCCTTTGACCGGGGAGCTGTTTTTT	CASSLLAGGPLTGELFF
.	TRBD1	TRBV5-5	TRBJ2-7	TGTGCCAGCAGCTGGACAGGGGAGGAGCAGTACTTC	CASSWTGEEQYF
.	.	TRBV27	TRBJ2-2	TGTGCCAGCGGTTCGGTTTCCGGGGAGCTGTTTTTT	CASGSVSGELFF
.	.	TRBV2	TRBJ2-2	TGTGCCACCTCCTCCAGGGTTCCGAGTTCAGCCACTAACACCGGGGAGCTGTTTTTT	CATSSRVPSSATNTGELFF
.	TRBD1	TRBV25-1	TRBJ1-2	TGTGCCAGCAGTTTTGGGACAGAGGATGGCTACACCTTC	CASSFGTEDGYTF
.	.	TRBV10-3	TRBJ1-4	TGTGCCATCACCGGGGGGCCAAATGAAAAACTGTTTTTT	CAITGGPNEKLFF
.	TRBD1	TRBV19	TRBJ2-5	TGTGCCAGTAGTGCGGGACAGGGGAGGGATGAGACCCAGTACTTC	CASSAGQGRDETQYF
.	TRBD2	TRBV18	TRBJ2-5	TGTGCCAGCTCACCAGGGGGGGACCGCCGGGAGACCCAGTACTTC	CASSPGGDRRETQYF
.	.	TRBV19	TRBJ1-1	TGTGCCATCTCGCTCAGTGTTAACACTGAAGCTTTCTTT	CAISLSVNTEAFF
.	TRBD1	TRBV9	TRBJ1-4	TGTGCCAGCACTCCGGGACAGGGGAGAGGGACTAATGAAAAACTGTTTTTT	CASTPGQGRGTNEKLFF
.	.	TRBV7-2	TRBJ1-2	TGTGCCAGCAGCTTACATCAGGGGCAGAGTGGCTACACCTTC	CASSLHQGQSGYTF
.	.	TRBV7-9	TRBJ1-1	TGTGCCAGCAGCCTCTATGACACTGAAGCTTTCTTT	CASSLYDTEAFF
once	.	TRBV10-3	TRBJ2-3	TGTGCCATCAGTGAGGGAGGGGGGGCCAACGGAGATACGCAGTATTTT	CAISEGGGANGDTQYF
.	.	TRBV6-5	TRBJ1-2	TGTGCCAGCAGTTACGGTTGGACTGCGGGTGGCTACACCTTC	CASSYGWTAGGYTF
.	TRBD1	TRBV27	TRBJ1-5	TGTGCCAGCAGTCATCGGACAGGGTCTATGGGTAGCAATCAGCCCCAGCATTTT	CASSHRTGSMGSNQPQHF
.	TRBD2	TRBV6-5	TRBJ2-3	TGTGCCAGCACCCGCGGGGGACCCCTAAAAGATACGCAGTATTTT	CASTRGGPLKDTQYF
once	.	TRBV5-1	TRBJ2-7	TGCGCCAGCAGCTTGGCGCCAGGGGTGGTCTACGAGCAGTACTTC	CASSLAPGVVYEQYF
once	TRBD1	TRBV19	TRBJ1-5	TGTGCCAGAGGCCGGGACAGGGGACCTCAGCCCCAGCATTTT	CARGRDRGPQPQHF
.	TRBD1	TRBV5-1	TRBJ1-1	TGCGCCAGCAGCACCGGGACAGGGGGCTACACTGAAGCTTTCTTT	CASSTGTGGYTEAFF
.	TRBD1	TRBV11-3	TRBJ2-6	TGTGCCAGCAGCCCCACAGGGGACTCTGGGGCCAACGTCCTGACTTTC	CASSPTGDSGANVLTF
.	.	TRBV5-4	TRBJ2-1	TGTGCCAGCAGCTTCTTTATCGGGACACCCTACAATGAGCAGTTCTTC	CASSFFIGTPYNEQFF
.	TRBD2	TRBV3-1/TRBV3-2	TRBJ2-1	TGTGCCAGCAGCCAAGGCCCTAGCGGGGGAGGTGAGCAGTTCTTC	CASSQGPSGGGEQFF
.	TRBD1	TRBV27	TRBJ1-1	TGTGCCAGCAGTTTACGGGGGACAGGGGATGTCACTGAAGCTTTCTTT	CASSLRGTGDVTEAFF
few	.	TRBV19	TRBJ1-5	TGTGCCACCAGCCTCGGACAGTGGGTTAGGAGCAATCAGCCCCAGCATTTT	CATSLGQWVRSNQPQHF
.	TRBD2	TRBV7-8	TRBJ2-5	TGTGCCAGCAGCTTAGCTAGCGGGGGGGCATGGGAGACCCAGTACTTC	CASSLASGGAWETQYF
.	.	TRBV5-6	TRBJ2-3	TGTGCCAGCAGTTCTCAGGGAAGAAGTTGGACAGATACGCAGTATTTT	CASSSQGRSWTDTQYF
.	.	TRBV3-1/TRBV3-2	TRBJ2-1	TGTGCCAGCAGCCAGAACCCGGCTCAGGGGTCTTACTACAATGAGCAGTTCTTC	CASSQNPAQGSYYNEQFF
.	.	TRBV7-9	TRBJ2-5	TGTGCCAGCACTAAAACCGGGACACTACAAGAGACCCAGTACTTC	CASTKTGTLQETQYF
.	.	TRBV3-1/TRBV3-2	TRBJ2-5	TGTGCCAGCAGCCAAGATAGGGAGGATCAAGAGACCCAGTACTTC	CASSQDREDQETQYF
.	TRBD2	TRBV9	TRBJ2-1	TGTGCCAGCAGCGTAGAGGGGACTAGCGGGGGAGGGACGTATAATGAGCAGTTCTTC	CASSVEGTSGGGTYNEQFF
.	TRBD2	TRBV28	TRBJ2-1	TGTGCCAGCAGTTCCCCACTGAGCGGGAGGTCCTGGGGGGAGCAGTTCTTC	CASSSPLSGRSWGEQFF
.	TRBD2	TRBV10-3	TRBJ2-3	TGTGCCATCAGTGGGACTAGCGATAGCACAGATACGCAGTATTTT	CAISGTSDSTDTQYF
.	.	TRBV5-1	TRBJ1-1	TGCGCCAGCAGCCCGGGACAAGCTGAAGCTTTCTTT	CASSPGQAEAFF
.	TRBD1	TRBV3-1/TRBV3-2	TRBJ2-1	TGTGCCAGCAGCCTAACGGGACAGGGGGAAAATGAGCAGTTCTTC	CASSLTGQGENEQFF
few	.	TRBV7-9	TRBJ1-1	TGTGCCAACGCGGCTCTGGGTTGGACTGAAGCTTTCTTT	CANAALGWTEAFF
.	TRBD1	TRBV5-1	TRBJ1-1	TGCGCCAGCAGCTGGGACAGCGCAAACACTGAAGCTTTCTTT	CASSWDSANTEAFF
.	TRBD1	TRBV4-2	TRBJ2-2	TGTGCCAGCAGCCGAGACAGGGGCGACACCGGGGAGCTGTTTTTT	CASSRDRGDTGELFF